This T cell receptor beta chain appears in the sequencing data of a study of blood T cell repertoires in COVID-19. Trimming took 4 bases from V and 0 from J, leaving 13 bases between them. The length of the CDR3 is 16 residues. Looked up from germline, CDR1 is SGHVS and CDR2 is FQNEAQ. TCRdb's copy holds only in-frame clones and misses some; the assay was immunoSEQ multiplex PCR. Among 200,000 to 250,000 clones listed, 86% were seen once. The J gene is TRBJ1-5, the V gene TRBV7-8; no definite D call. The sample was PBMCs or T cells enriched from blood (not recorded which). The clonotype was recovered from a woman in her 50s who had recovered from COVID-19. This chain's CDR3 is CASSSRVAGSNQPQHF. CDR3 in DNA: TGTGCCAGCAGCTCGCGGGTGGCCGGTAGCAATCAGCCCCAGCATTTT.